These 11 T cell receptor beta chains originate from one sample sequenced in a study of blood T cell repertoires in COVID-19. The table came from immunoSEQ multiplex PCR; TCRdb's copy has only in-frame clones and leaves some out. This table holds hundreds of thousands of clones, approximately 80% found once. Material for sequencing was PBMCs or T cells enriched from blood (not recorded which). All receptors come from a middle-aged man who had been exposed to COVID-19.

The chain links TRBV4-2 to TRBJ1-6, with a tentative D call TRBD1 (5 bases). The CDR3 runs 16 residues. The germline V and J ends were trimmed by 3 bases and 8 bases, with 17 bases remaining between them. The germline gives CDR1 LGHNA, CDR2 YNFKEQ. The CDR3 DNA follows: TGTGCCAGCAGCCATGCCGTGGGCAGGGCGGATTCACCCCTCCACTTT. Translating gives CASSHAVGRADSPLHF.

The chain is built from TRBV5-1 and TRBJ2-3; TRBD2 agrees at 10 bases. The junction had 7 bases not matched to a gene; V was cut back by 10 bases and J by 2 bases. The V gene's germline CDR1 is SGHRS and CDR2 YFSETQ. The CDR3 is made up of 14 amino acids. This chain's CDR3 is CACEAGGNTDTQYF. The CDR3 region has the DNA TGCGCCTGCGAAGCGGGAGGGAACACAGATACGCAGTATTTT.

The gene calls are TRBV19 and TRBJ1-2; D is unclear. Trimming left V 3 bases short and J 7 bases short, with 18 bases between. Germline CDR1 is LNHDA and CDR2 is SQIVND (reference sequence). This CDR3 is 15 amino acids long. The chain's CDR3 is CASSIAQNAPIGYTF. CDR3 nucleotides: TGTGCCAGTAGTATCGCACAGAATGCTCCAATTGGCTACACCTTC.

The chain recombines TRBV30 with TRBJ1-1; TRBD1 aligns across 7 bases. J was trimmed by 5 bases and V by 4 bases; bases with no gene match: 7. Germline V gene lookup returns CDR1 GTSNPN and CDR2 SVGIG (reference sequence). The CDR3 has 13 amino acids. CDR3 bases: TGTGCCTGGACTCCCACAGGGGAAACTGAAGCTTTCTTT. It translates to CAWTPTGETEAFF.

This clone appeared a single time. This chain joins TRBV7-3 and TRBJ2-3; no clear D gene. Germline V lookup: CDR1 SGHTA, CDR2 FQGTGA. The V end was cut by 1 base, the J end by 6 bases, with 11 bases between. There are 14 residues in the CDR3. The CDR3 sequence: CASSLRASRDTQYF. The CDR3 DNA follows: TGTGCCAGCAGCTTAAGAGCATCGCGGGATACGCAGTATTTT.

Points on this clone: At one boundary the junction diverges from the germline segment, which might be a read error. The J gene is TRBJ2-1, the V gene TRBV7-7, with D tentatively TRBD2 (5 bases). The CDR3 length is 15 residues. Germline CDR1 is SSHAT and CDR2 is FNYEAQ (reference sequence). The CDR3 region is CASSSLPPGYNEQFF. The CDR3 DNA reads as TGTGCTAGCAGCTCCCTCCCACCGGGGTACAATGAGCAGTTCTTC. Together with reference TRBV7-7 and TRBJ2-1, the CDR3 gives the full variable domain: GAGVSQSPRYKVTKRGQDVTLRCDPISSHATLYWYQQALGQGPEFLTYFNYEAQPDKSGLPSDRFSAERPEGSISTLTIQRTEQRDSAMYRCASSSLPPGYNEQFFGPGTRLTVL.

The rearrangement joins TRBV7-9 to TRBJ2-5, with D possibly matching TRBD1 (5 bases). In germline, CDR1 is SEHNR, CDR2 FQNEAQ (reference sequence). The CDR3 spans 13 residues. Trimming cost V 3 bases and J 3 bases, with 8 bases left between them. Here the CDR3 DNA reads TGTGCCAGCAGCTTGGGGCAGAAAGAGACCCAGTACTTC. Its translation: CASSLGQKETQYF. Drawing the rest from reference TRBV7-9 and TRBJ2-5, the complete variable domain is DTGVSQNPRHKITKRGQNVTFRCDPISEHNRLYWYRQTLGQGPEFLTYFQNEAQLEKSRLLSDRFSAERPKGSFSTLEIQRTEQGDSAMYLCASSLGQKETQYFGPGTRLLVL.

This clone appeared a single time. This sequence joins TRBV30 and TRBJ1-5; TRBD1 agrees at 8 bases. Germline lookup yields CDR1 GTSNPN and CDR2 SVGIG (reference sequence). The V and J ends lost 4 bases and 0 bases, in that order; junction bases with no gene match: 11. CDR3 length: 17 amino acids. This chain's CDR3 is CAWIRDRSTGSNQPQHF. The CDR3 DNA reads TGTGCCTGGATCCGGGACAGGTCAACGGGTAGCAATCAGCCCCAGCATTTT.

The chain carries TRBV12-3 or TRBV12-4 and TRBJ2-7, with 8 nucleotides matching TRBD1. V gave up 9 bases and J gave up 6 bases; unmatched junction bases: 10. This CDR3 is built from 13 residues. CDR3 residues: CARPTGVFCEQYF. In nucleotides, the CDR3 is TGTGCCAGACCGACAGGGGTCTTCTGCGAGCAGTACTTC.

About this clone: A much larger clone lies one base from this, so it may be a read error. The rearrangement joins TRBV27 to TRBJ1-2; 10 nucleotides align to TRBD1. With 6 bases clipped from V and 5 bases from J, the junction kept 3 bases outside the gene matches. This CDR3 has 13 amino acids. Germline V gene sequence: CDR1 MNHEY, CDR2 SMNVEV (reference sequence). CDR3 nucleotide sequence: TGTGCCAGCAGCCGGGACAGGGGTTATGGCTACACCTTC. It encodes CASSRDRGYGYTF.

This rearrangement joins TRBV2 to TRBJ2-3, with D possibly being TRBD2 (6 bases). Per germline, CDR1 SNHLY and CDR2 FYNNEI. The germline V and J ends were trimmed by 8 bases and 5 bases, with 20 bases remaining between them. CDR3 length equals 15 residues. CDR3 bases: TGTGCCAGCCGGAGGGAGAGAGTCGTCAAAGATACGCAGTATTTT. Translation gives CASRRERVVKDTQYF. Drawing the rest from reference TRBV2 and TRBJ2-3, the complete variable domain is EPEVTQTPSHQVTQMGQEVILRCVPISNHLYFYWYRQILGQKVEFLVSFYNNEISEKSEIFDDQFSVERPDGSNFTLKIRSTKLEDSAMYFCASRRERVVKDTQYFGPGTRLTVL.